This passage covers 14 T cell receptor beta chains from one sample sequenced in a study of T-cell reconstitution after alpha-beta-depleted transplantation in children. A TCRbeta library incorporating unique molecular identifiers was prepared. MiXCR, applied by TCRdb to the PCR reads, yields one record per CDR3 protein. The table has about 160,000 distinct CDR3 sequences, 11% seen once. Specimen: PBMCs, collected before TCRalphabeta/CD19-depleted stem cell transplant. These receptor sequences come from a boy between 2 and 10 years old with acute myeloid leukemia, due to receive a stem cell transplant.

This clonotype was recorded at least ten times. This chain uses TRBV10-3 with TRBJ2-1; TRBD2 matches 13 bases. Trimming removed 7 bases from V and 0 bases from J; junction bases left unmatched: 9. In germline, CDR1 is ENHRY, CDR2 SYGVKD. The CDR3 covers 18 residues. CDR3 amino acids: CAINGLAGDPSSYNEQFF. CDR3 sequence (DNA): TGTGCCATCAACGGACTAGCGGGGGACCCGAGCTCCTACAATGAGCAGTTCTTC.

This clonotype came up many times. The chain carries TRBV7-9 and TRBJ2-3, with D unclear. This CDR3 is 16 amino acids long. The germline gives CDR1 SEHNR, CDR2 FQNEAQ (reference sequence). V gave up 1 base and J gave up 2 bases, with 13 bases separating them. The CDR3 is CASSLETRSDTDTQYF. The CDR3 DNA sequence: TGTGCCAGCAGCTTAGAGACACGGTCGGACACAGATACGCAGTATTTT. The full variable domain, completed using reference TRBV7-9 and TRBJ2-3, is DTGVSQNPRHKITKRGQNVTFRCDPISEHNRLYWYRQTLGQGPEFLTYFQNEAQLEKSRLLSDRFSAERPKGSFSTLEIQRTEQGDSAMYLCASSLETRSDTDTQYFGPGTRLTVL.

This clonotype was seen repeatedly, ten times or more. V and J are TRBV12-3 or TRBV12-4 and TRBJ1-3; no firm D call. Trimming shortened V by 11 bases and J by 2 bases, and 13 bases separated the two germline ends. This CDR3 spans 13 amino acids. The CDR3, as DNA: TGTGCCGGGAAGGACGTACCTGGAAACACCATATATTTT. It codes for CAGKDVPGNTIYF.

This clonotype was recorded many times. V is TRBV2 and J is TRBJ1-5, with a weak D call TRBD1 (5 bases). The V end was cut by 1 base, the J end by 7 bases, with 11 bases between. The CDR3 has 14 amino acids. Germline V gene data show CDR1 as SNHLY and CDR2 as FYNNEI. The CDR3 region has the DNA TGTGCCAGCAGTGAAGAGAGGGGAAGGCAGCCCCAGCATTTT. Protein product: CASSEERGRQPQHF.

This clonotype has at least ten counts. V usage is TRBV20-1 and J usage is TRBJ1-4; D is undetermined. Germline V gives CDR1 DFQATT, CDR2 SNEGSKA (reference sequence). CDR3 size: 15 residues. Trimming left V 1 base short and J 8 bases short, with 17 bases between. The CDR3 loop is CSARVPRAANEKLFF. The CDR3 coding sequence is TGCAGTGCTAGAGTTCCCCGGGCCGCGAACGAAAAACTGTTTTTT.

This clonotype occurred many times. The chain links TRBV5-6 to TRBJ2-1; D not resolved. Germline V lookup: CDR1 SGHDT, CDR2 YYEEEE. The CDR3 is 16 residues long. The ends were cut back, 5 bases at V and 5 bases at J, with 20 bases in the middle. CDR3 coding DNA: TGTGCCAGCAGTCCTGCTTTCAGGACGCTCAACAATGAGCAGTTCTTC. It yields the protein CASSPAFRTLNNEQFF.

This clonotype was counted a few times. The J gene is TRBJ2-7, the V gene TRBV16; D gene uncertain. V lost 0 bases to trimming and J lost 1 base, with 7 bases between them. The CDR3 spans 14 residues. Germline CDR1 is KGHSY and CDR2 is FQNENV. The DNA of the CDR3 is TGTGCCAGCAGCCAATCCGGATTTTCCTACGAGCAGTACTTC. Its translation is CASSQSGFSYEQYF.

At least ten counts were recorded for this clonotype. The genes are TRBV29-1 and TRBJ2-7; 9 bases match TRBD1. Per the germline V gene, CDR1 is SQVTM and CDR2 is ANQGSEA. The CDR3 is 14 residues long. Trimming took 7 bases from V and 0 from J; bases not matched to a gene: 7. The CDR3 coding sequence is TGCAGCGGCACCGGGACAGGGAGCTCCTACGAGCAGTACTTC. Protein sequence: CSGTGTGSSYEQYF.

This clonotype was observed many times. The chain recombines TRBV20-1 with TRBJ1-1; D remains ambiguous. CDR1 is DFQATT and CDR2 is SNEGSKA in the germline V gene (reference sequence). The CDR3 has 14 residues. Trimming pared 5 bases from V and 5 bases from J, leaving 18 bases between. The CDR3 DNA reads as TGCAGTGCTTCCAAAGAAGGACGAGGGACTGAAGCTTTCTTT. This sequence encodes CSASKEGRGTEAFF.

This clonotype occurred many times. The chain has TRBV12-3 or TRBV12-4 and TRBJ1-4; D not certain. Between the trimmed V and J ends, which lost 3 bases and 0 bases, there was a span of 5 bases. The CDR3 length is 14 residues. The CDR3 here is CASSFRTTNEKLFF. The CDR3 DNA sequence: TGTGCCAGCAGTTTCCGGACAACTAATGAAAAACTGTTTTTT.

Comments on this clonotype: A much larger clone differs by one base, so this may be a read error. This CDR3 is missing its conserved last phenylalanine or tryptophan, likely due to a read error. The rearrangement links TRBV25-1 to TRBJ1-6; D gene unclear. CDR3 length: 13 amino acids. Germline loops: CDR1 MGHDK, CDR2 SYGVNS. The V end was cut by 4 bases, the J end by 5 bases, with 6 bases between. DNA for the CDR3: TGTGCCAGCAGTGTCGGCGATAATTCACCCCTCCACTTG. This codes for CASSVGDNSPLHL.

This clonotype was recorded many times. V is TRBV9 and J is TRBJ2-3; perhaps TRBD1 as D (6 bases). The CDR3 length is 15 residues. Germline-derived CDR1 and CDR2 are SGDLS and YYNGEE. V lost 1 base to trimming and J lost 5 bases, with 14 bases between them. The CDR3 reads CASSVSPRGGDTQYF. The DNA of the CDR3 is TGTGCCAGCAGCGTATCGCCTAGAGGGGGAGATACGCAGTATTTT.

The count of this clonotype is one. The chain is built from TRBV2 and TRBJ1-4, with D hard to call. CDR3 length: 15 amino acids. CDR1 SNHLY and CDR2 FYNNEI come from the germline V gene. Trimming took 11 bases from V and 5 from J, leaving 21 bases between them. CDR3 in amino acids: CASKGALILNEKLFF. The DNA of the CDR3 is TGTGCCTCTAAAGGAGCGCTTATACTGAATGAAAAACTGTTTTTT.

This clonotype was picked up a small number of times. J is TRBJ1-1 and V is TRBV5-6; no clear D. The CDR3 totals 13 residues. From germline, CDR1 is SGHDT and CDR2 YYEEEE. Trimming shortened V by 4 bases and J by 2 bases, and 9 bases separated the two germline ends. The CDR3: CASSHRPNTEAFF. The CDR3 DNA reads as TGTGCCAGCAGCCACCGTCCTAACACTGAAGCTTTCTTT.